These 30 T cell receptor beta chains were all obtained from the same sample, sequenced in a study of shared clonotypes between healthy human individuals. Only in-frame clones appear in the TCRdb table, and some are missing; sequencing was by immunoSEQ multiplex PCR. The sample has approximately 2.5 million clones; more than 90% are singletons. The sequenced sample was naive CD4+ T cells sorted from blood. The subset is: CD45RA+ positively selected. These receptors all stem from a man between 18 and 29 years old in good health.

The chain uses TRBV6-5 and TRBJ2-7, with 7 bases matching TRBD2. The CDR3 spans 14 residues. Trimming removed 8 bases from V and 5 bases from J; junction bases left unmatched: 12. Germline V CDR1 and CDR2: MNHEY, SVGAGI. The CDR3 bases are TGTGCCAGCCGACGGGGGGTTCAGACCCACGAGCAGTACTTC. Protein sequence: CASRRGVQTHEQYF.

This sequence joins TRBV19 and TRBJ1-5, with a tentative D call TRBD1 (5 bases). From germline, CDR1 is LNHDA and CDR2 SQIVND (reference sequence). The ends were cut back, 5 bases at V and 4 bases at J, with 18 bases in the middle. There are 16 residues in the CDR3. This CDR3 is CASSDVIQWGNQPQHF. The CDR3 DNA is TGTGCCAGTAGTGACGTAATACAGTGGGGGAATCAGCCCCAGCATTTT. Complete variable domain (other parts from reference TRBV19 and TRBJ1-5): DGGITQSPKYLFRKEGQNVTLSCEQNLNHDAMYWYRQDPGQGLRLIYYSQIVNDFQKGDIAEGYSVSREKKESFPLTVTSAQKNPTAFYLCASSDVIQWGNQPQHFGDGTRLSIL.

The chain uses TRBV7-2 and TRBJ2-7; 8 nucleotides agree with TRBD2. J was trimmed by 0 bases and V by 1 base; bases with no gene match: 11. There are 18 residues in the CDR3. From germline, CDR1 is SGHTA and CDR2 FQGNSA. The CDR3: CASSLVPPLAGSSYEQYF. The CDR3 DNA reads as TGTGCCAGCAGCTTAGTACCCCCGCTAGCGGGTAGCTCCTACGAGCAGTACTTC.

This chain connects TRBV5-1 to TRBJ2-7; 10 bases match TRBD2. Germline lookup yields CDR1 SGHRS and CDR2 YFSETQ. V lost 4 bases, J lost 3 bases, and 4 bases stayed unmatched. CDR3 length equals 14 residues. The CDR3 DNA is TGCGCCAGCAGCGAAGGACTAGCGGACTACGAGCAGTACTTC. Its protein product is CASSEGLADYEQYF.

The rearrangement links TRBV15 to TRBJ2-1; 14 bases are shared with TRBD2. The CDR3 has 17 residues. The J segment lost 4 bases and the V segment lost 4 bases, leaving 6 bases of the junction unmatched. Germline V gene lookup returns CDR1 LNHNV and CDR2 YYDKDF (reference sequence). The CDR3 loop is CATSTDGTSGSYNEQFF. In DNA, the CDR3 is TGTGCCACCAGCACAGATGGGACTAGCGGGAGTTACAATGAGCAGTTCTTC.

The genes are TRBV4-3 and TRBJ2-3; 11 nucleotides align to TRBD2. After removal of 1 base from V and 5 bases from J, the junction contained 2 bases not matched to a gene. Looked up from germline, CDR1 is LGHNA and CDR2 is YSLEER. CDR3 length: 15 residues. CDR3 in amino acids: CASSQGGTSGDTQYF. CDR3 coding DNA: TGCGCCAGCAGCCAAGGAGGGACTAGCGGAGATACGCAGTATTTT.

The chain links TRBV7-2 to TRBJ2-7; possibly TRBD2 for D (7 bases). CDR1 and CDR2 (germline): SGHTA, FQGNSA. There are 15 residues in the CDR3. Trimming stripped 0 bases from V and 4 bases from J, with 13 bases between. The CDR3 DNA reads TGTGCCAGCAGCTTAGCGGGGGCGGGAGTTTACGAGCAGTACTTC. Protein product: CASSLAGAGVYEQYF.

V usage is TRBV2 and J usage is TRBJ2-5; D is perhaps TRBD1 (6 bases). Looked up from germline, CDR1 is SNHLY and CDR2 is FYNNEI. V was shortened by 4 bases and J by 1 base, with 16 bases between the two germline ends. The CDR3 contains 16 residues. CDR3 nucleotides: TGTGCCAGCAGTGCAGGGGTAGCAAGTCCCCAAGAGACCCAGTACTTC. It yields the protein CASSAGVASPQETQYF.

The chain recombines TRBV6-6 with TRBJ1-6, with D unclear. CDR1 and CDR2 (germline): MNHNY, SVGAGI (reference sequence). With 7 bases removed from V and 7 bases from J, the gap between germline ends came to 11 bases. The length of the CDR3 is 13 residues. CDR3 nucleotide sequence: TGTGCCAGCACCGACGTAGGGAATTCACCCCTCCACTTT. Translation: CASTDVGNSPLHF.

The chain carries TRBV2 and TRBJ1-4, with no clear D. The CDR3 is 12 residues long. With 10 bases removed from V and 7 bases from J, the gap between germline ends came to 13 bases. Germline V gives CDR1 SNHLY, CDR2 FYNNEI. Here the CDR3 reads CAIAARSEKLFF. The CDR3 coding sequence is TGTGCCATCGCAGCCAGGAGTGAAAAACTGTTTTTT.

The chain uses TRBV5-8 and TRBJ1-4; 7 bases are shared with TRBD1. This CDR3 has 15 amino acids. V shed 3 bases and J 0 bases; nucleotides not matched to a gene: 2. Germline loops: CDR1 SGHTS, CDR2 YDEGEE. Written as DNA, the CDR3 is TGTGCCAGCAGCTGGGGACAGACAACTAATGAAAAACTGTTTTTT. Its protein product is CASSWGQTTNEKLFF.

This sequence joins TRBV4-1 and TRBJ2-1; TRBD2 might be the D (6 bases). Germline CDR1 MGHRA, CDR2 YSYEKL. CDR3 size: 16 residues. V lost 1 base and J lost 7, with 17 bases in between. The CDR3 DNA sequence: TGCGCCAGCAGCCAAGGAAACGGTAATAGCGGTAATGAGCAGTTCTTC. Its translation is CASSQGNGNSGNEQFF.

The chain is built from TRBV5-4 and TRBJ2-7; the D gene could be TRBD1 or TRBD2 (5 bases each). CDR3 length: 14 amino acids. V was clipped by 2 bases and J by 0 bases, with 9 bases between them. CDR1 is SGHNT and CDR2 is YYREEE in the germline V gene (reference sequence). The CDR3 protein is CASSLKGSSYEQYF. As DNA, the CDR3 is TGTGCCAGCAGCTTAAAGGGGAGCTCCTACGAGCAGTACTTC.

This chain links TRBV4-3 with TRBJ2-1; D remains ambiguous. Germline CDR1 LGHNA, CDR2 YSLEER. V was shortened by 0 bases and J by 8 bases, with 8 bases between the two germline ends. The CDR3 is made up of 13 amino acids. CDR3 coding DNA: TGCGCCAGCAGCCAAGATCTATTCTATGAGCAGTTCTTC. It is translated as CASSQDLFYEQFF.

The gene calls are TRBV7-8 and TRBJ1-3; D gene uncertain. CDR3 size: 14 residues. Trimming pared 3 bases from V and 0 bases from J, leaving 6 bases between. CDR1 is SGHVS, CDR2 FQNEAQ, per germline. Here the CDR3 reads CASSLRSSGNTIYF. Here the CDR3 DNA reads TGTGCCAGCAGCTTGAGGAGCTCTGGAAACACCATATATTTT.

This chain joins TRBV21-1 and TRBJ2-2; the table calls TRBD1, which could not be checked here. TRBV21-1 is a known pseudogene. This CDR3 comprises 17 residues. The CDR3 here is CASSKVSRQANTGELFF. The CDR3 DNA follows: TGTGCCAGCAGCAAAGTATCACGACAGGCGAACACCGGGGAGCTGTTTTTT.

The genes are TRBV27 and TRBJ2-3, with 7 bases fitting TRBD2. This CDR3 comprises 15 residues. J lost 1 base, V lost 6 bases, and 7 bases had no gene match. Germline V gene data show CDR1 as MNHEY and CDR2 as SMNVEV (reference sequence). CDR3 sequence: CASRLIAGGTDTQYF. The CDR3 DNA reads as TGTGCCAGCAGACTCATAGCGGGCGGCACAGATACGCAGTATTTT.

This clone showed up just a few times. The chain has TRBV7-9 and TRBJ2-5, with D maybe TRBD2 (6 bases). The CDR3 is made up of 11 amino acids. The germline V and J ends were trimmed by 11 bases and 5 bases, with 12 bases remaining between them. The V gene's germline CDR1 is SEHNR and CDR2 FQNEAQ (reference sequence). In DNA, the CDR3 is TGTGCCGACGACAGCGGGGAGACCCAGTACTTC. The encoded protein is CADDSGETQYF. Drawing the rest from reference TRBV7-9 and TRBJ2-5, the complete variable domain is DTGVSQNPRHKITKRGQNVTFRCDPISEHNRLYWYRQTLGQGPEFLTYFQNEAQLEKSRLLSDRFSAERPKGSFSTLEIQRTEQGDSAMYLCADDSGETQYFGPGTRLLVL.

The gene calls are TRBV6-1 and TRBJ2-7; TRBD2 matches 7 bases. The V gene end was trimmed by 0 bases and the J gene end by 7 bases; junction bases not matched to a gene: 12. Germline CDR1 reads MNHNS; CDR2 reads SASEGT. The CDR3 consists of 16 residues. Written as DNA, the CDR3 is TGTGCCAGCAGTGAAGCCCCCAATCTACTCGGGGGGGAGCAGTACTTC. This gives the protein CASSEAPNLLGGEQYF.

Note on this clone: Germline is not matched at one junction end, which may reflect a read error. The chain has TRBV30 and TRBJ1-2; D is possibly TRBD1 (6 bases). CDR1 is GTSNPN and CDR2 is SVGIG in the germline V gene (reference sequence). This CDR3 has 12 residues. The CDR3 bases are TGTGCCTGGATCCCTCGGACAGCTTCCCCCGTCTTC. It is translated as CAWIPRTASPVF.

The chain uses TRBV28 and TRBJ1-2; D is perhaps TRBD1 (5 bases). The germline V and J ends were trimmed by 4 bases and 4 bases, with 16 bases remaining between them. Germline CDR1 and CDR2: MDHEN and SYDVKM. The CDR3 consists of 15 residues. Here the CDR3 DNA reads TGTGCCAGCAGTTGGTTGGGGGGAAGGAGCTATGGCTACACCTTC. Protein product: CASSWLGGRSYGYTF.

With respect to this clone: This sample also contains other DNA sequences that code for the same CDR3. The rearrangement links TRBV6-5 to TRBJ1-5; possible D gene TRBD1, 5 bases. Germline-derived CDR1 and CDR2 are MNHEY and SVGAGI. The V end lost 2 bases, the J end lost 0 bases, and 8 bases lay between the germline ends. This CDR3 is 15 amino acids long. The chain's CDR3 is CASSYLGGSNQPQHF. In DNA form, the CDR3 reads TGTGCCAGCAGTTACCTCGGGGGTAGCAATCAGCCCCAGCATTTT.

The genes are TRBV9 and TRBJ1-3; 9 bases are shared with TRBD1. This CDR3 contains 17 residues. The germline V gene encodes CDR1 SGDLS and CDR2 YYNGEE. Trimming removed 2 bases from V and 1 base from J; junction bases left unmatched: 7. The CDR3 here is CASSVRTGEPSGNTIYF. The CDR3 bases are TGTGCCAGCAGCGTCCGGACAGGGGAACCGTCTGGAAACACCATATATTTT.

CDR3 nucleotide sequence: TGTGCCTGGGGCAGGGGGCCGTTGAGCACAGATACGCAGTATTTT. This gives the protein CAWGRGPLSTDTQYF. The chain combines TRBV30 with TRBJ2-3, with 8 positions matching TRBD1. Germline values: CDR1 GTSNPN, CDR2 SVGIG (reference sequence). V gave up 5 bases and J gave up 0 bases; unmatched junction bases: 7. The CDR3 totals 15 residues.

The rearrangement uses TRBV20-1 and TRBJ1-1; D call uncertain. Germline CDR1 reads DFQATT; CDR2 reads SNEGSKA (reference sequence). This CDR3 comprises 11 residues. The ends were cut back, 6 bases at V and 4 bases at J, with 9 bases in the middle. CDR3 loop: CSAAQPTEAFF. CDR3 in DNA: TGCAGTGCGGCCCAGCCCACTGAAGCTTTCTTT.

As to this clone: Other DNA sequences from this sample encode an identical CDR3 as well. The V call is TRBV2, the J call TRBJ2-5; 9 nucleotides line up with TRBD1. After removal of 5 bases from V and 2 bases from J, the junction contained 3 bases not matched to a gene. The length of the CDR3 is 14 residues. The germline CDR1 and CDR2 sequences are SNHLY and FYNNEI. For the CDR3, the DNA is TGTGCCAGCAGTAGGGACAGGGCACAAGAGACCCAGTACTTC. Translation gives CASSRDRAQETQYF. Filled out from reference TRBV2 and TRBJ2-5, the complete variable domain reads EPEVTQTPSHQVTQMGQEVILRCVPISNHLYFYWYRQILGQKVEFLVSFYNNEISEKSEIFDDQFSVERPDGSNFTLKIRSTKLEDSAMYFCASSRDRAQETQYFGPGTRLLVL.

The rearrangement joins TRBV4-2 to TRBJ1-5; the match to TRBD1 covers 8 bases. V trimming: 3 bases; J trimming: 5 bases; junction bases outside the gene matches: 3. The CDR3 has 14 residues. Germline V gives CDR1 LGHNA, CDR2 YNFKEQ. The CDR3 nucleotides are TGTGCCAGCAGCCAGCCAGGGGGCCATCAGCCCCAGCATTTT. It codes for CASSQPGGHQPQHF.

The J gene is TRBJ1-4, the V gene TRBV10-2; no clear D gene. The V gene's germline CDR1 is WSHSY and CDR2 SAAADI. V shed 6 bases and J shed 8 bases, with 13 bases lying between them. The CDR3 contains 13 residues. CDR3 residues: CASRSSVGEKLFF. DNA of the CDR3: TGCGCCAGCAGATCCAGTGTAGGCGAAAAACTGTTTTTT.

Note on this clone: Additional DNA sequences in this sample encode the identical CDR3. J is TRBJ1-1 and V is TRBV7-2; D is possibly TRBD1 (5 bases). Trimming left V 5 bases short and J 0 bases short, with 7 bases between. The CDR3 sequence is 13 residues long. Germline CDR1 SGHTA, CDR2 FQGNSA. The CDR3 here is CASSLQVNTEAFF. CDR3 DNA: TGTGCCAGCAGCCTACAGGTGAACACTGAAGCTTTCTTT.

This clone was counted a single time. This chain uses TRBV9 with TRBJ2-2; D remains unclear. The V end lost 2 bases, the J end lost 5 bases, and 10 bases lay between the germline ends. The CDR3 extends over 14 amino acids. Germline CDR1 is SGDLS and CDR2 is YYNGEE. This CDR3 is CASSVARWTGELFF. For the CDR3, the DNA is TGTGCCAGCAGCGTCGCACGGTGGACCGGGGAGCTGTTTTTT.